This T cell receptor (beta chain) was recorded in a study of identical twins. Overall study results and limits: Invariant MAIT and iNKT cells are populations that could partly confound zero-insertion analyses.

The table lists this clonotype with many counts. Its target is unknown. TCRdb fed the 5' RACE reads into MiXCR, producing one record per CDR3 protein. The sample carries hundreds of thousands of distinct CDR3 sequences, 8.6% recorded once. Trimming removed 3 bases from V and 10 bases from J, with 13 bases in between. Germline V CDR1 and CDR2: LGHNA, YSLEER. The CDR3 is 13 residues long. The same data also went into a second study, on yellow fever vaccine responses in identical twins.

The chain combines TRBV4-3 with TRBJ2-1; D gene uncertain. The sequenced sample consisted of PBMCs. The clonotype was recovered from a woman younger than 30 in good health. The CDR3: CASSHADWGEQFF. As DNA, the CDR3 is TGCGCCAGCAGCCATGCAGACTGGGGAGAGCAGTTCTTC.